These 21 T cell receptor beta chains share one sample of origin, sequenced in a study of technical replicates of blood from several donors. Sequenced by immunoSEQ multiplex PCR; TCRdb stores in-frame clones only, minus some. The table shows around 84,000 clones, with roughly nine tenths occurring only once. Specimen: T cells isolated from PBMCs. The receptors were sampled from a human donor in good health.

The chain joins TRBV4-2 to TRBJ2-3; 8 nucleotides agree with TRBD2. The trim removed 3 bases at V and 2 bases at J, leaving 10 bases unmatched. Looked up from germline, CDR1 is LGHNA and CDR2 is YNFKEQ. The CDR3 has 17 residues. The CDR3 is CASSQGIAGTTTDTQYF. CDR3 in DNA: TGTGCCAGCAGCCAGGGAATAGCGGGGACAACCACAGATACGCAGTATTTT.

This clone has just one count. The chain has TRBV7-9 and TRBJ1-2; D possibly corresponds to TRBD1 (5 bases). V lost 5 bases and J 2 bases, leaving 15 bases between the germline ends. The germline gives CDR1 SEHNR, CDR2 FQNEAQ (reference sequence). CDR3 length equals 15 residues. This CDR3 reads CASSLYRFHNYGYTF. The CDR3 DNA reads as TGTGCCAGCAGCCTATACAGGTTCCACAACTATGGCTACACCTTC. The complete variable domain, with remaining parts taken from reference TRBV7-9 and TRBJ1-2, reads DTGVSQNPRHKITKRGQNVTFRCDPISEHNRLYWYRQTLGQGPEFLTYFQNEAQLEKSRLLSDRFSAERPKGSFSTLEIQRTEQGDSAMYLCASSLYRFHNYGYTFGSGTRLTVV.

V usage is TRBV27 and J usage is TRBJ1-2; no clear D. The CDR3 totals 14 residues. Germline CDR1 and CDR2: MNHEY and SMNVEV (reference sequence). Trimming shortened V by 0 bases and J by 0 bases, and 5 bases separated the two germline ends. The CDR3 sequence: CASSLSGANYGYTF. As DNA, the CDR3 is TGTGCCAGCAGTTTATCCGGAGCTAACTATGGCTACACCTTC.

The chain recombines TRBV25-1 with TRBJ2-3; 10 bases are shared with TRBD2. The CDR3 has 16 residues. The germline V gene has CDR1 MGHDK and CDR2 SYGVNS. V lost 5 bases and J lost 4; bases outside the gene matches: 9. The CDR3 coding sequence is TGTGCCAGCAGTCCCAGTATAGCGGGAGGCGCAGATACGCAGTATTTT. Its translation is CASSPSIAGGADTQYF.

The CDR3 region is CASSQDAGVISNQPQHF. CDR3 DNA: TGTGCCAGCAGTCAAGACGCGGGGGTAATTAGCAATCAGCCCCAGCATTTT. The chain uses TRBV5-5 and TRBJ1-5; a possible D gene is TRBD1 (5 bases). Germline V gene lookup returns CDR1 SGHKS and CDR2 YYEKEE (reference sequence). Trimming took off 5 bases at V and 0 bases at J, with 18 bases between the two ends. The CDR3 spans 17 residues. Filled out from reference TRBV5-5 and TRBJ1-5, the complete variable domain reads DAGVTQSPTHLIKTRGQQVTLRCSPISGHKSVSWYQQVLGQGPQFIFQYYEKEERGRGNFPDRFSARQFPNYSSELNVNALLLGDSALYLCASSQDAGVISNQPQHFGDGTRLSIL.

V is TRBV2 and J is TRBJ2-5, with TRBD2 identical over 11 bases. Germline CDR1 is SNHLY and CDR2 is FYNNEI. CDR3 length equals 15 residues. Unmatched junction bases numbered 6, after V lost 4 bases and J lost 5 bases. CDR3 DNA: TGTGCCAGCAGTGGGCGGGCTAGCGGGAGGGAGACCCAGTACTTC. Translated: CASSGRASGRETQYF.

This chain's CDR3 is CASSRLGGETQYF. The DNA of the CDR3 is TGTGCCAGCAGTCGTCTCGGGGGGGAGACCCAGTACTTC. The chain links TRBV27 to TRBJ2-5, with 7 bases fitting TRBD2. V shed 5 bases, J shed 5 bases, and the junction held 5 bases outside the gene matches. The CDR3 is 13 amino acids. The germline gives CDR1 MNHEY, CDR2 SMNVEV (reference sequence).

V and J are TRBV19 and TRBJ1-3, with D hard to call. The germline V and J ends were trimmed by 2 bases and 0 bases, with 5 bases remaining between them. There are 14 residues in the CDR3. Germline values: CDR1 LNHDA, CDR2 SQIVND (reference sequence). The CDR3 is CASSIQISGNTIYF. The CDR3 DNA reads TGTGCCAGTAGTATACAGATCTCTGGAAACACCATATATTTT.

This clone was seen just once. The chain recombines TRBV7-8 with TRBJ2-1; possible D gene TRBD1, 5 bases. Germline V gene data show CDR1 as SGHVS and CDR2 as FQNEAQ. V gave up 2 bases and J gave up 2 bases, with 13 bases separating them. The CDR3 sequence is 16 residues long. This chain's CDR3 is CASSLWSRTTYNEQFF. CDR3 DNA: TGTGCCAGCAGCTTATGGTCGAGGACAACCTACAATGAGCAGTTCTTC.

This clone appeared a single time. The CDR3 sequence is CAISEFADYFSGANVLTF. The CDR3 bases are TGTGCCATCAGTGAGTTTGCAGACTATTTCTCTGGGGCCAACGTCCTGACTTTC. The chain is built from TRBV10-3 and TRBJ2-6; D is possibly TRBD2 (5 bases). This CDR3 region has 18 residues. Germline CDR1 is ENHRY and CDR2 is SYGVKD. V lost 1 base, J lost 0 bases, and 13 bases lay in between.

The V gene is TRBV20-1, the J gene TRBJ1-2; no reliable D call. Germline values: CDR1 DFQATT, CDR2 SNEGSKA (reference sequence). The CDR3 has 8 amino acids. V was shortened by 8 bases and J by 5 bases, with 3 bases between the two germline ends. The CDR3 sequence is CSQYGYTF. CDR3 DNA: TGCAGTCAATATGGCTACACCTTC.

This clone turned up a few times. This chain connects TRBV5-6 to TRBJ1-1; 8 bases match TRBD1. V trimming: 4 bases; J trimming: 10 bases; junction bases outside the gene matches: 12. Germline V gene lookup returns CDR1 SGHDT and CDR2 YYEEEE. This CDR3 contains 14 residues. CDR3 in amino acids: CASSADRVRGRAFF. CDR3 DNA sequence: TGTGCCAGCAGCGCGGACAGGGTCCGGGGGCGAGCTTTCTTT.

This chain uses TRBV5-1 with TRBJ1-1; maybe TRBD1 (5 bases). Trimming took 5 bases from V and 7 from J, leaving 21 bases between them. The CDR3 totals 15 residues. Germline CDR1 SGHRS, CDR2 YFSETQ. CDR3 amino acids: CASSPGQGGGGEAFF. For the CDR3, the DNA is TGCGCCAGCAGTCCTGGCCAGGGAGGCGGTGGTGAAGCTTTCTTT.

The chain joins TRBV4-1 to TRBJ1-3; D unresolved. Looked up from germline, CDR1 is MGHRA and CDR2 is YSYEKL. V dropped 0 bases and J dropped 0 bases, with 9 bases sitting between them. This CDR3 region has 16 residues. The DNA of the CDR3 is TGCGCCAGCAGCCAAGAGTCTCTAAGCTCTGGAAACACCATATATTTT. Its translation is CASSQESLSSGNTIYF.

The V and J genes are TRBV10-1 and TRBJ2-2; D gene unclear. The CDR3 consists of 13 residues. V shed 3 bases and J shed 5 bases, with 7 bases lying between them. Germline CDR1 WNHNN, CDR2 SYGVQD (reference sequence). The CDR3 DNA reads TGCGCCAGCAGTGATTACCGGACCGGGGAGCTGTTTTTT. It specifies CASSDYRTGELFF.

This chain links TRBV19 with TRBJ1-2, with 7 bases identical to TRBD1. Germline CDR1 reads LNHDA; CDR2 reads SQIVND (reference sequence). This CDR3 contains 16 residues. With 4 bases clipped from V and 6 bases from J, the junction kept 14 bases outside the gene matches. CDR3 coding DNA: TGTGCCAGTAGTAAATACAGGGGAGGTATATCGGATGGCTACACCTTC. Protein product: CASSKYRGGISDGYTF.

The chain is built from TRBV5-1 and TRBJ1-1; D gene ambiguous. CDR1 SGHRS and CDR2 YFSETQ come from the germline V gene. The length of the CDR3 is 16 residues. Trimming cost V 1 base and J 2 bases, with 15 bases left between them. The CDR3 bases are TGCGCCAGCAGCTTGCCTGACGGAGTAGCAAACACTGAAGCTTTCTTT. Protein sequence: CASSLPDGVANTEAFF.

The chain recombines TRBV7-9 with TRBJ1-2; 7 bases are shared with TRBD1. Trimming at V came to 1 base and at J to 4 bases, leaving 0 bases not matched to a gene. The CDR3 covers 13 residues. CDR1 and CDR2 (germline): SEHNR, FQNEAQ (reference sequence). In DNA form, the CDR3 reads TGTGCCAGCAGCTTAGGGGACAGCTATGGCTACACCTTC. This sequence encodes CASSLGDSYGYTF. Variable domain in full (rest from reference TRBV7-9 and TRBJ1-2): DTGVSQNPRHKITKRGQNVTFRCDPISEHNRLYWYRQTLGQGPEFLTYFQNEAQLEKSRLLSDRFSAERPKGSFSTLEIQRTEQGDSAMYLCASSLGDSYGYTFGSGTRLTVV.

This chain connects TRBV2 to TRBJ2-7; 9 bases agree with TRBD1. Per germline, CDR1 SNHLY and CDR2 FYNNEI. CDR3 length equals 14 residues. The V and J ends lost 5 bases and 4 bases, in that order; junction bases with no gene match: 6. The CDR3 loop is CASSTGGASYEQYF. The CDR3, as DNA: TGTGCCAGCAGTACAGGGGGCGCGTCGTACGAGCAGTACTTC. The variable domain in full, with the rest retrieved from reference TRBV2 and TRBJ2-7, is EPEVTQTPSHQVTQMGQEVILRCVPISNHLYFYWYRQILGQKVEFLVSFYNNEISEKSEIFDDQFSVERPDGSNFTLKIRSTKLEDSAMYFCASSTGGASYEQYFGPGTRLTVT.

This chain connects TRBV29-1 to TRBJ1-1, with D unclear. Germline CDR1 SQVTM, CDR2 ANQGSEA. V lost 8 bases and J lost 0, with 7 bases in between. The CDR3 sequence is 11 residues long. Written as DNA, the CDR3 is TGCAGCCCTACTATGAACACTGAAGCTTTCTTT. It codes for CSPTMNTEAFF.

CDR3 in amino acids: CASSLVSPGFGEQYF. The CDR3 nucleotides are TGTGCCAGCAGCTTAGTATCGCCAGGATTTGGCGAGCAGTACTTC. This chain links TRBV11-2 with TRBJ2-7, with D unclear. Germline CDR1 SGHAT, CDR2 FQNNGV. V dropped 1 base and J dropped 6 bases, with 16 bases sitting between them. The CDR3 contains 15 residues.